This TCR beta chain was found in a study of T and B cells in COVID-19 patients. BIOMED2 TRB-A/B primer pools were used in multiplex TRB PCR. Using its own MiXCR run on the multiplex PCR reads, TCRdb lists one record per CDR3 protein. The data contain about 16,000 distinct CDR3 sequences, under 35% of them singletons. Blood genomic DNA input for TRB amplification was about 240-550 ng. The V end was cut by 6 bases, the J end by 5 bases, with 1 base between. The germline V gene encodes CDR1 MNHEY and CDR2 SMNVEV (reference sequence). CDR3 length: 10 amino acids. This clonotype was counted ten times or more.

The origin of this receptor is a human donor who had recovered from COVID-19. The rearrangement links TRBV27 to TRBJ2-2; unclear D gene. Input material: blood. This CDR3 is CASRTGELFF. The CDR3 nucleotides are TGTGCCAGCAGAACCGGGGAGCTGTTTTTT.